The TCR beta chain described here comes from a study of OX40 agonist ivuxolimab in advanced cancers. This CDR3 has 13 amino acids. The V end was cut by 8 bases, the J end by 3 bases, with 11 bases between. Germline CDR1 and CDR2: SNHLY and FYNNEI. Repertoires were generated with immunoSEQ multiplex PCR, while TCRdb's copy carries only in-frame clones and drops some. The sample contains some 70,000 clones, 84% of which appear only once. This clone was counted only a few times. The receptor was derived from an adult with an advanced solid tumor such as melanoma, head and neck, liver or kidney cancer. The rearrangement joins TRBV2 to TRBJ1-5; TRBD1 might be the D (6 bases). The sample consisted of CD4+ or CD8+ T cells sorted from blood, taken in a trial of the OX40 agonist ivuxolimab. CDR3 in amino acids: CASSDSLNQPQHF. DNA for the CDR3: TGTGCCAGCTCGGACAGTCTCAATCAGCCCCAGCATTTT.